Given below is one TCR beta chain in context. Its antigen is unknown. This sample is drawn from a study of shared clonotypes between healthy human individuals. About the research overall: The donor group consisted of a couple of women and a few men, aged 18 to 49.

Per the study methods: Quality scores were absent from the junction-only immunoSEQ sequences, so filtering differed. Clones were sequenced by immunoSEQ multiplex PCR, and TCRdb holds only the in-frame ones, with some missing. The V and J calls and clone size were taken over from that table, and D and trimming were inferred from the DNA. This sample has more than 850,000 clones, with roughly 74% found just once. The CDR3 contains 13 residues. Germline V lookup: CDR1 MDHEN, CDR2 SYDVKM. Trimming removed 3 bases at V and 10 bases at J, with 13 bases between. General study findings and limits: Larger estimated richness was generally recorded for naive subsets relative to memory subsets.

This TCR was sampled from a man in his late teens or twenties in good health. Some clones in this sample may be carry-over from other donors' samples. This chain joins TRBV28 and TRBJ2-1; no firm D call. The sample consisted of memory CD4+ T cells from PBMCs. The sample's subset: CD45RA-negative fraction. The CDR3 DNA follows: TGTGCCAGCAGTTTTGGCATGCAGAACGAGCAGTTCTTC. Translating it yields CASSFGMQNEQFF.